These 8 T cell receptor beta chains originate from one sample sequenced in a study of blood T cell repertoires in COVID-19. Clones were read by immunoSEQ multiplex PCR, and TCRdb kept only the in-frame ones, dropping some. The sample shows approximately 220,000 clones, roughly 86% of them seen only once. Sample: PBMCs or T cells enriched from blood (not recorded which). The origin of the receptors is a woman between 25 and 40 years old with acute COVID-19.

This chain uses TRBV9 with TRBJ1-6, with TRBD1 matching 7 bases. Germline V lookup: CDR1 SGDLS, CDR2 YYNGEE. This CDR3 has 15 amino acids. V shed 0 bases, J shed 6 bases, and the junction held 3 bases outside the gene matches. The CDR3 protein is CASSVAQGGNSPLHF. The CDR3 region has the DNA TGTGCCAGCAGCGTAGCTCAGGGGGGTAATTCACCCCTCCACTTT.

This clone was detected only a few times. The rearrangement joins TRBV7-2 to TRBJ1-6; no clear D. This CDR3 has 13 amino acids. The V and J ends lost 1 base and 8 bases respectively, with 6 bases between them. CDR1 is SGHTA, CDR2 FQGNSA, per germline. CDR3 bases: TGTGCCAGCAGCTTAGGGCGGTATTCACCCCTCCACTTT. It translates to CASSLGRYSPLHF.

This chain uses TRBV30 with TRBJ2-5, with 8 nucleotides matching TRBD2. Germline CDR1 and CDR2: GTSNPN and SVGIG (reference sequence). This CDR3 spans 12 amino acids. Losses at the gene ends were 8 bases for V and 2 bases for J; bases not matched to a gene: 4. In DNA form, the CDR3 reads TGTGCCGGTAGCGGGGCGCAAGAGACCCAGTACTTC. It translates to CAGSGAQETQYF.

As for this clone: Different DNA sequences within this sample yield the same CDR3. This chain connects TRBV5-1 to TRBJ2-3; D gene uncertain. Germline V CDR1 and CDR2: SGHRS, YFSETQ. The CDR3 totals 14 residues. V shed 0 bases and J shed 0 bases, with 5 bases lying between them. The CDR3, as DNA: TGCGCCAGCAGCTTGGGACAAAGCACAGATACGCAGTATTTT. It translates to CASSLGQSTDTQYF.

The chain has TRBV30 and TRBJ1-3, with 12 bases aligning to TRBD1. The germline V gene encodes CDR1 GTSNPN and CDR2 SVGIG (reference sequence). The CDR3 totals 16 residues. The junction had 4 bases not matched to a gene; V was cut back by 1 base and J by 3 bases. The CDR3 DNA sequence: TGTGCCTGGAGTGACCGGGACAGGGGGCTTGGAAACACCATATATTTT. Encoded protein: CAWSDRDRGLGNTIYF.

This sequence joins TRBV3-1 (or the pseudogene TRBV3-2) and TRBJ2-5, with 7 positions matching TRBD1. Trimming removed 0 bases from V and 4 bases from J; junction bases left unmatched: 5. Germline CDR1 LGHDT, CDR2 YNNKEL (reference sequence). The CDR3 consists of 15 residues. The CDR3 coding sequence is TGTGCCAGCAGCCAAGATGCTACAGGGGTAGAGACCCAGTACTTC. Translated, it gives CASSQDATGVETQYF.

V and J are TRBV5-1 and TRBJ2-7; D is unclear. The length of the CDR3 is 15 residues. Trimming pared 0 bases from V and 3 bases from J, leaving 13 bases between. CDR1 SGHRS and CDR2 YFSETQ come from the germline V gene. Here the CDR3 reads CASSLEVNNYYEQYF. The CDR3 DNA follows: TGCGCCAGCAGCTTGGAAGTCAATAACTACTACGAGCAGTACTTC. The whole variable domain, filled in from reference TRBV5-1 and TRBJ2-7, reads KAGVTQTPRYLIKTRGQQVTLSCSPISGHRSVSWYQQTPGQGLQFLFEYFSETQRNKGNFPGRFSGRQFSNSRSEMNVSTLELGDSALYLCASSLEVNNYYEQYFGPGTRLTVT.

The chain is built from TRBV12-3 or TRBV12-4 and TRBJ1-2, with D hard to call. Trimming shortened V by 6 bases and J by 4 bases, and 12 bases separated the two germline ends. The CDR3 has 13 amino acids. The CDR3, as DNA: TGTGCCAGCAGCCCTCGTAGTTCCTATGGCTACACCTTC. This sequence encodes CASSPRSSYGYTF.